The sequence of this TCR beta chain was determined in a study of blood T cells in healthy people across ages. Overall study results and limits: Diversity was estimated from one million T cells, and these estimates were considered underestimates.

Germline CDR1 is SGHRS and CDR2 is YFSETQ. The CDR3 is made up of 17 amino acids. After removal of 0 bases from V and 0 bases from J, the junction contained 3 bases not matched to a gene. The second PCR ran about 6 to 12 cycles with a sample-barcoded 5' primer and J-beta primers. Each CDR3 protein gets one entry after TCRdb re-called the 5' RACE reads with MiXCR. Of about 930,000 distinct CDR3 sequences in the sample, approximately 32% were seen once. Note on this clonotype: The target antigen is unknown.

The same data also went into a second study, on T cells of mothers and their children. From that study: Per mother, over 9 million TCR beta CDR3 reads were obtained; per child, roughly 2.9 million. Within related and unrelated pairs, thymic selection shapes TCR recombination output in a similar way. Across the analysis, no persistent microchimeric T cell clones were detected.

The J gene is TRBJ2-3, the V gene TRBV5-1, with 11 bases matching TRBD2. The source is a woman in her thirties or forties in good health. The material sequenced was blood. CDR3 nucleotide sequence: TGCGCCAGCAGCTTGGCCCGGACTAGCGGGAGCACAGATACGCAGTATTTT. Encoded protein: CASSLARTSGSTDTQYF.